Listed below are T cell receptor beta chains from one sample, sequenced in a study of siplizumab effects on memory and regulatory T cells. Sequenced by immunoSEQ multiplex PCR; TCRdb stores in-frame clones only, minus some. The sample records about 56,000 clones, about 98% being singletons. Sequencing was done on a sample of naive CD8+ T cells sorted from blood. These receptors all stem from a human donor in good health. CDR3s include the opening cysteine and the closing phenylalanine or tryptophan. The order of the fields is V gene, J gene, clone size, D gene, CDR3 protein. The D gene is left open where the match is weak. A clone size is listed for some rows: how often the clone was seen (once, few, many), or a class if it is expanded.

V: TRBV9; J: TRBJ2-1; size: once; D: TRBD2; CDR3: CASSDSPGLATSNNEQFF
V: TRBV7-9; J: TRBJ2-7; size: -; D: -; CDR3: CASSLPGAYEQYF
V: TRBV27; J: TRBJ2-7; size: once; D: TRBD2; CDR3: CASSLKGLGYEQYF
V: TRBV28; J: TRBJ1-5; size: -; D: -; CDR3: CASTPRATEDQPQHF
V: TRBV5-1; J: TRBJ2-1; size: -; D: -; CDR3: CASSLGPNLVNEQFF
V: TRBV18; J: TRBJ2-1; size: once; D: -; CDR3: CASSPLGTNEQFF
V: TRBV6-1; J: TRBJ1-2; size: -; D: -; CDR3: CASGGAILNYGYTF
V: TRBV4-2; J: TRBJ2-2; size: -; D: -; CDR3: CASSQRKVTAGELFF
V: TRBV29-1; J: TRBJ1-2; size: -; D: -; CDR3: CSGVWGGDGYTF
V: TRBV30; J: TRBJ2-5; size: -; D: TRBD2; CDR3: CAWKRGGLQETQYF
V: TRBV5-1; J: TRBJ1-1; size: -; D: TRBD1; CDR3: CASGEQGKDTEAFF
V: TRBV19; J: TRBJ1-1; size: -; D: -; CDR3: CASSINWNTEAFF
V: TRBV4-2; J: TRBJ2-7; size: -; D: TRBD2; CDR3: CASSQDMASGSSYEQYF
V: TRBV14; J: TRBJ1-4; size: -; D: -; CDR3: CASSQAVYGPVKLFF
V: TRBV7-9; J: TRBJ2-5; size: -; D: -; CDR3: CASSLPPGPNQETQYF
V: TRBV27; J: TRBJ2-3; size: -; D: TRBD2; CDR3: CASSSGLAASTDTQYF
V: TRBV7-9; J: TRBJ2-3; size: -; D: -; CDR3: CASSLVPDTQYF
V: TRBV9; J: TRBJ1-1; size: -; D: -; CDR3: CASSPPTGHYTEAFF
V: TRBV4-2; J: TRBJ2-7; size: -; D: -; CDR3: CASSPPGPSLGEQYF
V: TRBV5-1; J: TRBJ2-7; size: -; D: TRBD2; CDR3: CASSLGLAGVNEQYF
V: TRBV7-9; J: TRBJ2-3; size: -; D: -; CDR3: CASSQMTGQMADTQYF
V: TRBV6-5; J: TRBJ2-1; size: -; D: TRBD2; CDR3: CASSPPAGGSDEQFF
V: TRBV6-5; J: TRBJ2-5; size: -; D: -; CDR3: CASSAGQETQYF
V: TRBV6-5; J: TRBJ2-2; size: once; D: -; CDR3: CASSSDGYTGELFF
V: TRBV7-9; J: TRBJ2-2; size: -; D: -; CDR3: CASSLLQWWLFF
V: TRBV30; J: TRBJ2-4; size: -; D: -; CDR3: CAWSPGTKNIQYF
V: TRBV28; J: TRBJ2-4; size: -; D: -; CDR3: CASSSAGLAKNIQYF
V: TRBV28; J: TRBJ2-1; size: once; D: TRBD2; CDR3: CASSIGTSGGGGQFF
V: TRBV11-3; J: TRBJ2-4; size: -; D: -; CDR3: CASSLAPADLAKNIQYF
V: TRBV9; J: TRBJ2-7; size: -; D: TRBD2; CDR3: CASSVEGTRGF
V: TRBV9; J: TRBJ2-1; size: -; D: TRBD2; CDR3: CASSSRTSGSNYEQFF
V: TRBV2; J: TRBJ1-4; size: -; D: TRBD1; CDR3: CASSLTGGANEKLFF
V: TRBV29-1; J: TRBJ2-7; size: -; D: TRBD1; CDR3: CSVEGTEYEQYF
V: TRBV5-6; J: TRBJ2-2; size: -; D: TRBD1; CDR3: CASSLTGVNTGELFF
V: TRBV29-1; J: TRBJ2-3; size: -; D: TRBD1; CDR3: CSVVGQGRADTQYF
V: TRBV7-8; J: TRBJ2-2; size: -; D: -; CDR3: CASEEGHDTGELFF
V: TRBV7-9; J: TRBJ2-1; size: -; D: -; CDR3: CASSSRNNEQFF
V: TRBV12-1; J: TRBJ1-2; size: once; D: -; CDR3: CASSFGGKGGYTF
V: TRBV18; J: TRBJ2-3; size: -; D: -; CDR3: CASSDLAGADTQYF
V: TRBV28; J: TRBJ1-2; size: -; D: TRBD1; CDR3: CASSLWGQGVEYGYTF
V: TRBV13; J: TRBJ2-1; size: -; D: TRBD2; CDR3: CASSSGSGSVNEQFF
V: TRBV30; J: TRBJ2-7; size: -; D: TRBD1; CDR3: CAWSVLGRGLEQYF
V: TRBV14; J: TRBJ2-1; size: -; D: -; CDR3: CASSQVQGGYNEQFF
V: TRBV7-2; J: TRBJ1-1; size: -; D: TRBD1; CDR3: CASSLADRGWAEAFF